A single sample is the source of the 26 T cell receptor beta chains below, sequenced in a study of regulatory T cells in long-lasting Graves disease. CDR3-region Arm-PCR and iRepertoire HTBI primers produced the TCR beta libraries. Each CDR3 protein is one row after TCRdb ran MiXCR on the multiplex PCR reads. The sample lists around 480,000 distinct CDR3 sequences, about 16% occurring once. Time point specified: newly diagnosed GD, antithyroid drugs for less than 3 months. Following extraction of RNA from PBMCs, that RNA was used to make the TCR library. The same data also contributed to another study, on T cells in Graves' hyperthyroidism and ophthalmopathy.

This specimen was peripheral blood mononuclear cells (PBMCs), taken at new diagnosis, from a patient treated with antithyroid drugs. These receptors came from a woman aged 35-65 years with Graves disease.

This clonotype showed up just a few times. The V call is TRBV29-1, the J call TRBJ2-7, with TRBD1 matching over 8 bases. The CDR3 extends over 15 amino acids. Germline lookup yields CDR1 SQVTM and CDR2 ANQGSEA. Trimming removed 2 bases from V and 3 bases from J; junction bases left unmatched: 9. The CDR3 region is CSVERAGTGDYEQYF. The CDR3 DNA reads as TGCAGCGTTGAACGAGCCGGGACAGGAGACTACGAGCAGTACTTC.

This clonotype was detected only a few times. V and J are TRBV7-2 and TRBJ1-2; possible D gene TRBD1, 5 bases. Germline CDR1 SGHTA, CDR2 FQGNSA. V lost 5 bases and J lost 5, with 18 bases in between. This CDR3 contains 15 residues. The CDR3 DNA reads as TGTGCCAGCAGCAGTGGGGGGTTGGGAGTTTATGGCTACACCTTC. Protein sequence: CASSSGGLGVYGYTF.

This clonotype appeared many times. The chain couples TRBV11-3 to TRBJ2-7; D might be TRBD1 (5 bases). Trimming took off 6 bases at V and 2 bases at J, with 11 bases between the two ends. The CDR3 sequence is 13 residues long. From germline, CDR1 is SGHNT and CDR2 YENEEA. The CDR3 region is CASRGVAAYEQYF. As DNA, the CDR3 is TGTGCCAGCAGAGGGGTAGCCGCCTACGAGCAGTACTTC.

This clonotype was detected only a few times. This sequence joins TRBV5-6 and TRBJ1-4; D gene uncertain. Per germline, CDR1 SGHDT and CDR2 YYEEEE. This CDR3 contains 14 residues. V was clipped by 4 bases and J by 5 bases, with 12 bases between them. In DNA, the CDR3 is TGTGCCAGCAGCCCTGGATCGGGGAATGAAAAACTGTTTTTT. Translated, it gives CASSPGSGNEKLFF.

This clonotype was seen more than once but under ten times. CDR3 in amino acids: CASRQSTLDRQFGYTF. The CDR3 DNA follows: TGTGCCAGCAGGCAATCCACTCTGGACAGGCAATTTGGCTACACCTTC. The chain employs TRBV28 and TRBJ1-2, with 7 bases aligning to TRBD1. From germline, CDR1 is MDHEN and CDR2 SYDVKM. J gave up 7 bases and V 6 bases, and 17 bases lay outside the gene matches. CDR3 length: 16 residues.

The chain joins TRBV29-1 to TRBJ2-1, with D uncertain. Trimming took off 5 bases at V and 9 bases at J, with 2 bases between the two ends. CDR1 SQVTM and CDR2 ANQGSEA come from the germline V gene. This CDR3 is 8 amino acids long. The CDR3 here is CSVSEQFF. CDR3 in DNA: TGCAGCGTTTCTGAGCAGTTCTTC.

This clonotype was counted a single time. A read error is possible here, since a much larger clone lies one base away. The chain has TRBV11-2 and TRBJ2-7; the D gene is possibly TRBD1 (5 bases). Germline CDR1 and CDR2: SGHAT and FQNNGV. V was clipped by 5 bases and J by 2 bases, with 22 bases between them. This CDR3 contains 17 residues. The DNA of the CDR3 is TGTGCCAGCAGCCCATTAGACACAGGTCTCCCAGCCTACGAGCAGTACTTC. Encoded protein: CASSPLDTGLPAYEQYF. The whole variable domain, filled in from reference TRBV11-2 and TRBJ2-7, reads EAGVAQSPRYKIIEKRQSVAFWCNPISGHATLYWYQQILGQGPKLLIQFQNNGVVDDSQLPKDRFSAERLKGVDSTLKIQPAKLEDSAVYLCASSPLDTGLPAYEQYFGPGTRLTVT.

The chain recombines TRBV18 with TRBJ2-1; D is undetermined. There are 12 residues in the CDR3. The ends were cut back, 1 base at V and 8 bases at J, with 6 bases in the middle. Germline V gene sequence: CDR1 KGHSH, CDR2 LQKENI. CDR3 sequence (DNA): TGTGCCAGCTCACCACAGCTACATGAGCAGTTCTTC. This translates into CASSPQLHEQFF.

Details on this clonotype: A much larger clone lies one base from this, so it may be a read error. CDR3 sequence (DNA): TGTGCCAGCGGCCAAGGGGGGACTGGTGCCAATGAGCAGTTCTTC. Its translation is CASGQGGTGANEQFF. The chain couples TRBV3-1 to TRBJ2-1; D tentatively fits TRBD1 or TRBD2 (6 bases each). This CDR3 is built from 15 residues. Germline V gene sequence: CDR1 LGHDT, CDR2 YNNKEL (reference sequence).

The chain joins TRBV14 to TRBJ2-1; possibly TRBD1 for D (7 bases). Germline CDR1 reads SGHDN; CDR2 reads FVKESK. With 3 bases removed from V and 6 bases from J, the gap between germline ends came to 15 bases. There are 15 residues in the CDR3. The DNA of the CDR3 is TGTGCCAGCAGCCACCCCCACAGGGGAGGCAATGAGCAGTTCTTC. Translation gives CASSHPHRGGNEQFF.

This clonotype was seen at least ten times. This chain connects TRBV6-1 to TRBJ2-1; TRBD1 matches at 8 bases. The CDR3 spans 14 residues. J was trimmed by 6 bases and V by 6 bases; bases with no gene match: 7. Per germline, CDR1 MNHNS and CDR2 SASEGT. The CDR3 DNA is TGTGCCAGCAGCGACAGGGGCTCGACCAATGAGCAGTTCTTC. It codes for CASSDRGSTNEQFF.

The CDR3: CASSVEGSLETQYF. Here the CDR3 DNA reads TGTGCCAGCAGCGTAGAAGGTAGCTTAGAGACCCAGTACTTC. The chain carries TRBV9 and TRBJ2-5, with unresolved D. This CDR3 has 14 residues. V was trimmed by 0 bases and J by 4 bases, leaving 10 bases between them. Germline CDR1 SGDLS, CDR2 YYNGEE.

This chain uses TRBV24-1 with TRBJ1-5; no clear D. This CDR3 region has 12 residues. V was shortened by 4 bases and J by 8 bases, with 8 bases between the two germline ends. Per the germline V gene, CDR1 is KGHDR and CDR2 is SFDVKD. Here the CDR3 reads CATSDGHEPQHF. Here the CDR3 DNA reads TGTGCCACCAGTGACGGTCATGAGCCCCAGCATTTT.

Ten or more counts support this clonotype. This sequence joins TRBV5-1 and TRBJ2-7; 13 bases line up with TRBD2. The CDR3 sequence is 15 residues long. Germline trimming cut 4 bases from V and 2 bases from J; bases unmatched to any gene: 3. Germline assignment: CDR1 SGHRS and CDR2 YFSETQ. The CDR3 DNA follows: TGCGCCAGCAGCACAGGACTAGCGGGGGCCTACGAGCAGTACTTC. It translates to CASSTGLAGAYEQYF.

Many counts were recorded for this clonotype. The rearrangement joins TRBV6-1 to TRBJ2-7; D may match TRBD1 or TRBD2 (6 bases each). V lost 4 bases, J lost 6 bases, and 22 bases lay in between. Germline V gives CDR1 MNHNS, CDR2 SASEGT. The CDR3 has 16 residues. CDR3 nucleotide sequence: TGTGCCAGCAGTGGCCAAGGACAGCCGATCGGGGGCGAGCAGTACTTC. Protein sequence: CASSGQGQPIGGEQYF.

Note on this clonotype: A much more abundant neighbour one base away suggests this may be a read error. The chain has TRBV12-3 or TRBV12-4 and TRBJ1-1; D call uncertain. There are 16 residues in the CDR3. V was shortened by 0 bases and J by 3 bases, with 14 bases between the two germline ends. CDR3 region: CASSLAISSVYTEAFF. CDR3 nucleotides: TGTGCCAGCAGTTTAGCCATCTCATCTGTGTACACTGAAGCTTTCTTT.

Remarks on this clonotype: A much larger clone lies one base from this, so it may be a read error. The chain combines TRBV5-5 with TRBJ1-1; D gene unclear. The CDR3 has 12 residues. CDR1 and CDR2 (germline): SGHKS, YYEKEE (reference sequence). DNA for the CDR3: TGTGCCAGCAGCTTGAAATCCACTAAAGCTTTCTTT. Translation gives CASSLKSTKAFF.

This clonotype has ten or more counts. The V gene is TRBV6-5, the J gene TRBJ1-2, with D unclear. Germline V lookup: CDR1 MNHEY, CDR2 SVGAGI. This CDR3 is built from 14 residues. V lost 0 bases, J lost 5 bases, and 10 bases lay in between. CDR3 amino acids: CASSYSTDGYGYTF. CDR3 nucleotides: TGTGCCAGCAGTTACTCTACCGATGGATATGGCTACACCTTC.

This clonotype occurred many times. The CDR3 DNA reads as TGTGCCAGCTCACCACCGTCCGCAACTAATGAAAAACTGTTTTTT. It yields the protein CASSPPSATNEKLFF. The chain recombines TRBV18 with TRBJ1-4, with no clear D. CDR1 and CDR2 from the germline V gene are KGHSH and LQKENI. Trimming cost V 0 bases and J 0 bases, with 5 bases left between them. The CDR3 extends over 15 amino acids.

The chain employs TRBV6-2 or TRBV6-3 and TRBJ1-1; tentative D call: TRBD1 (5 bases). The CDR3 is made up of 13 amino acids. Germline V gene sequence: CDR1 MNHEY, CDR2 SVGEGT. V was shortened by 3 bases and J by 8 bases, with 13 bases between the two germline ends. In DNA form, the CDR3 reads TGTGCCAGCAGTTATGGTGGGACGCTCGAAGCTTTCTTT. Its protein is CASSYGGTLEAFF.

In its sample, this clonotype was seen many times. The rearrangement uses TRBV11-3 and TRBJ2-1; TRBD1 aligns across 9 bases. The J segment lost 4 bases and the V segment lost 5 bases, leaving 6 bases of the junction unmatched. CDR1 is SGHNT, CDR2 YENEEA, per germline. The CDR3 has 15 amino acids. Here the CDR3 DNA reads TGTGCCAGCAGCCTACCGGGACAGGGATACAATGAGCAGTTCTTC. Its protein product is CASSLPGQGYNEQFF.

This clonotype was seen repeatedly, ten times or more. The genes are TRBV9 and TRBJ2-7, with unresolved D. V was shortened by 2 bases and J by 0 bases, with 12 bases between the two germline ends. The CDR3 totals 15 residues. CDR1 SGDLS and CDR2 YYNGEE come from the germline V gene. The CDR3 sequence is CASSVALDNSYEQYF. The CDR3 DNA reads as TGTGCCAGCAGCGTCGCCCTAGACAACTCCTACGAGCAGTACTTC.

This clonotype was recorded many times. The chain employs TRBV12-5 and TRBJ2-3; 11 bases are shared with TRBD1. Per germline, CDR1 LGHNT and CDR2 FRNRAP. The CDR3 extends over 16 amino acids. With V trimmed by 5 bases and J by 2 bases, 6 bases remained unmatched. The CDR3 loop is CASGPGQGAITDTQYF. DNA for the CDR3: TGTGCTAGTGGTCCCGGACAGGGGGCGATCACAGATACGCAGTATTTT. Based on the CDR3 plus reference TRBV12-5 and TRBJ2-3, the full variable domain is DARVTQTPRHKVTEMGQEVTMRCQPILGHNTVFWYRQTMMQGLELLAYFRNRAPLDDSGMPKDRFSAEMPDATLATLKIQPSEPRDSAVYFCASGPGQGAITDTQYFGPGTRLTVL.

The V call is TRBV4-1, the J call TRBJ2-5, with D tentatively TRBD1 (6 bases). CDR1 is MGHRA, CDR2 YSYEKL, per germline. The CDR3 has 15 residues. V shed 4 bases and J shed 5 bases, with 17 bases lying between them. CDR3 sequence reads: CASSPYTGPGETQYF. The CDR3 nucleotides are TGCGCCAGCAGCCCCTATACAGGGCCGGGGGAGACCCAGTACTTC.

In its sample, this clonotype was seen many times. The rearrangement joins TRBV7-8 to TRBJ2-1; TRBD1 aligns across 8 bases. J was trimmed by 3 bases and V by 1 base; bases with no gene match: 5. This CDR3 has 16 residues. The germline gives CDR1 SGHVS, CDR2 FQNEAQ. CDR3 DNA sequence: TGTGCCAGCAGCTTAGACAACAGGGGGGTCTACAATGAGCAGTTCTTC. Translated, it gives CASSLDNRGVYNEQFF.

This chain links TRBV29-1 with TRBJ1-2; D is ambiguous. The CDR3 totals 12 residues. Germline V gene sequence: CDR1 SQVTM, CDR2 ANQGSEA. Trimming took off 3 bases at V and 2 bases at J, with 7 bases between the two ends. The CDR3 here is CSVDGSNYGYTF. CDR3 bases: TGCAGCGTTGATGGCTCCAACTATGGCTACACCTTC.